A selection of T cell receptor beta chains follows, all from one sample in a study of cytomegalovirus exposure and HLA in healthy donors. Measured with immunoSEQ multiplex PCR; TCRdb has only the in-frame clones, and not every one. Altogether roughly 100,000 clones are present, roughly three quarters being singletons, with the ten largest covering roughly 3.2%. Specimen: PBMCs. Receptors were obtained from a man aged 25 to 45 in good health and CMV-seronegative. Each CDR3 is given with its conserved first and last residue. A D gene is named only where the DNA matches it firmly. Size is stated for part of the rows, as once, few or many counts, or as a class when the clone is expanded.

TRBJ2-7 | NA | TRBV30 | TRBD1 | CAWKRTGHSSEEQYF | TGTGCCTGGAAACGGACAGGGCATTCTTCGGAGGAGCAGTACTTC
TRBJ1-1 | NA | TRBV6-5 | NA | CASSYSGRFEAFF | TGTGCCAGCAGTTACAGCGGGAGATTTGAAGCTTTCTTT
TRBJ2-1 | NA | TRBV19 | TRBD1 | CASPPDRGLDNEQFF | TGTGCCAGCCCACCCGACAGGGGGCTCGACAATGAGCAGTTCTTC
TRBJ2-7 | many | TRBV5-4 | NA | CASSRYSAGPYEQYF | TGTGCCAGCAGCCGCTACAGTGCAGGGCCCTACGAGCAGTACTTC
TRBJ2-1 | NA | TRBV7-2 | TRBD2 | CASSLEGGPTEQFF | TGTGCCAGCAGCTTAGAGGGAGGGCCTACTGAGCAGTTCTTC
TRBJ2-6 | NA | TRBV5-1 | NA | CASSSGHRSGANVLTF | TGCGCCAGCAGCTCCGGACACCGCTCTGGGGCCAACGTCCTGACTTTC
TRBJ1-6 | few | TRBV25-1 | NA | CASRFYNSPLHF | TGTGCCAGTAGATTCTATAATTCACCCCTCCACTTT
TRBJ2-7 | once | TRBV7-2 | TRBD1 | CASSSQGAGYEQYF | TGTGCCAGCAGCTCTCAGGGGGCGGGCTACGAGCAGTACTTC
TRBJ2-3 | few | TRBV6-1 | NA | CATRVQGTDTQYF | TGTGCCACCCGCGTACAGGGCACAGATACGCAGTATTTT
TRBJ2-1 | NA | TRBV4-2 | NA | CASSQAIQPDEQFF | TGTGCCAGCAGCCAAGCCATACAGCCCGATGAGCAGTTCTTC
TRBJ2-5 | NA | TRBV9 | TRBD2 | CASSPGRTSGRGETQYF | TGTGCCAGCAGCCCGGGGAGGACTAGCGGGAGGGGGGAGACCCAGTACTTC
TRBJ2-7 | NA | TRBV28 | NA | CASGPLGAYEQYF | TGTGCCAGCGGTCCTCTCGGTGCCTACGAGCAGTACTTC
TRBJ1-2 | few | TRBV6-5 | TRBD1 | CASKTGHNYGYTF | TGTGCCAGCAAGACAGGGCATAACTATGGCTACACCTTC
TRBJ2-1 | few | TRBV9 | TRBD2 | CASSVKMTSGNNEQFF | TGTGCCAGCAGCGTAAAAATGACTAGCGGAAACAATGAGCAGTTCTTC
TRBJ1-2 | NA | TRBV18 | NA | CASSAGHGYTF | TGTGCCAGCTCCGCAGGTCATGGCTACACCTTC
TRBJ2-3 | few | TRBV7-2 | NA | CASSQPERAGVSDTQYF | TGTGCCAGCAGCCAACCGGAGCGTGCTGGAGTCTCAGATACGCAGTATTTT
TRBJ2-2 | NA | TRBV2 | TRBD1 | CASRGQGGDKVTGELFF | TGTGCCAGCAGGGGACAGGGGGGGGATAAGGTCACCGGGGAGCTGTTTTTT
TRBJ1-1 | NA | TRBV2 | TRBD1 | CASRGTEVTEAFF | TGTGCCAGCAGAGGGACAGAGGTCACTGAAGCTTTCTTT
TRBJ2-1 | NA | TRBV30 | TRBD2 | CAWSVPPTRGGNNEQFF | TGTGCCTGGAGTGTACCTCCAACGAGGGGAGGGAACAATGAGCAGTTCTTC
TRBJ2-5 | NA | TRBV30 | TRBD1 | CAWSTTGLKETQYF | TGTGCCTGGAGTACGACAGGGTTGAAGGAGACCCAGTACTTC
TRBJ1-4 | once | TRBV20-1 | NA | CSATVNEKLFF | TGCAGTGCTACAGTTAATGAAAAACTGTTTTTT
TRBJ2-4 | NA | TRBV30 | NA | CAWSRGGGTSNSQYF | TGTGCCTGGAGCCGAGGGGGGGGCACGAGTAACAGTCAGTACTTC
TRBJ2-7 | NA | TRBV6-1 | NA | CASSEWGEAVSYEQYF | TGTGCCAGCAGTGAATGGGGGGAGGCGGTCTCCTACGAGCAGTACTTC
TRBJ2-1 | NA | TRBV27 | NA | CASSLGGAQGEQFF | TGTGCCAGCAGTTTGGGGGGGGCTCAGGGTGAGCAGTTCTTC
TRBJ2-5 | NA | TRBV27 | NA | CASSLSVSPGKLVETQYF | TGTGCCAGCAGTTTATCCGTATCACCCGGGAAACTAGTGGAGACCCAGTACTTC
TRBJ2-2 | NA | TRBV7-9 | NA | CASSLRGQGRSGELFF | TGTGCCAGCAGCTTGAGGGGTCAGGGGAGATCCGGGGAGCTGTTTTTT
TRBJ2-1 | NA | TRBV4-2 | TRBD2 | CASSRSGRNYNEQFF | TGTGCCAGCAGCCGAAGCGGGAGGAACTACAATGAGCAGTTCTTC
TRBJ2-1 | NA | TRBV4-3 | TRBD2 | CASSLWASGGHEQFF | TGCGCCAGCAGCCTCTGGGCTAGCGGGGGGCATGAGCAGTTCTTC
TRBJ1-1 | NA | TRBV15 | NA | CATSRPDLNTEAFF | TGTGCCACCAGCAGACCGGACTTGAACACTGAAGCTTTCTTT
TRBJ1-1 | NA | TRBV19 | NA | CASSSRGTEAFF | TGTGCCAGTAGCAGTCGGGGAACTGAAGCTTTCTTT
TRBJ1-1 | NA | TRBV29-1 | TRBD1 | CSALDRTPGEAFF | TGCAGCGCCTTGGACAGGACCCCCGGTGAAGCTTTCTTT
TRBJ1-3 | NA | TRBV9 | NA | CASSDGGPSGNTIYF | TGTGCCAGCAGCGACGGGGGGCCCTCTGGAAACACCATATATTTT
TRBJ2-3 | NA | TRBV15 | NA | CATSRGVGSPTDTQYF | TGTGCCACCAGCCGAGGTGTGGGGAGCCCCACAGATACGCAGTATTTT
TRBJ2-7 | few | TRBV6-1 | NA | CASSTGSSYEQYF | TGTGCCAGTTCCACAGGTTCCTCCTACGAGCAGTACTTC
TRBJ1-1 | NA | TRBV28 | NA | CATGGQPNTEAFF | TGTGCCACCGGGGGGCAGCCGAACACTGAAGCTTTCTTT
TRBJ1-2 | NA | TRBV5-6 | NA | CASSLVGQAINYGYTF | TGTGCCAGCAGCTTGGTGGGTCAGGCGATTAACTATGGCTACACCTTC